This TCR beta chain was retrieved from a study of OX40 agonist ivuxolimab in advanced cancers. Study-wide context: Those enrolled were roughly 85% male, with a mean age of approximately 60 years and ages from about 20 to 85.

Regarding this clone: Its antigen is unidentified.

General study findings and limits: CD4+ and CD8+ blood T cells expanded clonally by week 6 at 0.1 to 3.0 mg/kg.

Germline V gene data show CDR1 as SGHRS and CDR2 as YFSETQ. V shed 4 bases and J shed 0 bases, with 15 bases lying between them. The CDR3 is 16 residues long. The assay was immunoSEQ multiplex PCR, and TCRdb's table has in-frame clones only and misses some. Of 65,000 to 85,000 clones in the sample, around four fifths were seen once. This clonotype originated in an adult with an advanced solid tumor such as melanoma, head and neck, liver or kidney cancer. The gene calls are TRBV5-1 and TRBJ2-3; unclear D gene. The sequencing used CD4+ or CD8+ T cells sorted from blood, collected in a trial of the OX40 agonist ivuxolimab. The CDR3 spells CASSPEGRFSTDTQYF. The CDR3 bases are TGCGCCAGCAGCCCCGAAGGTCGGTTTAGCACAGATACGCAGTATTTT. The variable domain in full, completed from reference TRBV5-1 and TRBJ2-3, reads KAGVTQTPRYLIKTRGQQVTLSCSPISGHRSVSWYQQTPGQGLQFLFEYFSETQRNKGNFPGRFSGRQFSNSRSEMNVSTLELGDSALYLCASSPEGRFSTDTQYFGPGTRLTVL.